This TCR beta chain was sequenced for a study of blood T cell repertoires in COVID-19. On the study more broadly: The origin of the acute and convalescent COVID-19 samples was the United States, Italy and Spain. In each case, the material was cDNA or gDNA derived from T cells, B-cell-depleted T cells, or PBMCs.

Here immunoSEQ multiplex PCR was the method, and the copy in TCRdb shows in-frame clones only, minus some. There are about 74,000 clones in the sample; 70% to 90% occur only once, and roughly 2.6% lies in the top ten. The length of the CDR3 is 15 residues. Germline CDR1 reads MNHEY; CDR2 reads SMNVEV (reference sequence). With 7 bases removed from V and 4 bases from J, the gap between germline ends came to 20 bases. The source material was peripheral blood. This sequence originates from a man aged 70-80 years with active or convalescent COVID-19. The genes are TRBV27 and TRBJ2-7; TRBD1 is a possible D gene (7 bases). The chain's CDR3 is CASNRRGQGGYEQYF. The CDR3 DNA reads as TGTGCCAGCAATCGGAGGGGGCAGGGTGGATACGAGCAGTACTTC.